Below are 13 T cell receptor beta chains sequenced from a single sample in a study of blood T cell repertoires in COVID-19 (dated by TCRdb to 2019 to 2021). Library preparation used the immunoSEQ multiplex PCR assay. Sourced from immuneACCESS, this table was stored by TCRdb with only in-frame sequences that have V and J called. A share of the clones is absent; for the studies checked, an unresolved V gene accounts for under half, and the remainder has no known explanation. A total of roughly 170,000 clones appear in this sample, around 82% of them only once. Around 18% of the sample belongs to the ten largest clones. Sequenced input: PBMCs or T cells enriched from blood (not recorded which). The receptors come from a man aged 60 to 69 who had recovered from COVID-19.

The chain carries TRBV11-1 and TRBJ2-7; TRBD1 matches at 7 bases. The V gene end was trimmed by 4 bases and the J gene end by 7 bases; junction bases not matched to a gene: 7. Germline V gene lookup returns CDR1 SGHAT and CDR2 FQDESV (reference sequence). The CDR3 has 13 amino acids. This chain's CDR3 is CASSSTGLREQYF. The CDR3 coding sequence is TGTGCCAGCAGCTCGACAGGGCTACGGGAGCAGTACTTC.

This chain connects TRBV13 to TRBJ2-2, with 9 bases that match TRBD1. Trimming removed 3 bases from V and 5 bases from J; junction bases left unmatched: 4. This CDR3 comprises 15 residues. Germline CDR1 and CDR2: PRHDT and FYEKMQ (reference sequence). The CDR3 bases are TGTGCCAGCAGCTTCACAGGGGGCTCGACCGGGGAGCTGTTTTTT. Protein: CASSFTGGSTGELFF.

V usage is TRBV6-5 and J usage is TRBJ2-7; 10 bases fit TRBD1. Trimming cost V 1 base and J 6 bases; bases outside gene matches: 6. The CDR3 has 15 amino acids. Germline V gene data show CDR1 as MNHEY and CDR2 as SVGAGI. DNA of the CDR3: TGTGCCAGCAGTTACTTCGGGACAGGGGTCCGCGAGCAGTACTTC. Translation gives CASSYFGTGVREQYF.

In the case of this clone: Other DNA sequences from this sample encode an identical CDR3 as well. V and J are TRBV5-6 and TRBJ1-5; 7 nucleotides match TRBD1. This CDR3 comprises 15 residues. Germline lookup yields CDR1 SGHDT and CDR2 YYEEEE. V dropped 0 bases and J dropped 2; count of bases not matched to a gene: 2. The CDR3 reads CASSLAGTGNQPQHF. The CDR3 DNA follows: TGTGCCAGCAGCTTGGCCGGGACAGGCAATCAGCCCCAGCATTTT.

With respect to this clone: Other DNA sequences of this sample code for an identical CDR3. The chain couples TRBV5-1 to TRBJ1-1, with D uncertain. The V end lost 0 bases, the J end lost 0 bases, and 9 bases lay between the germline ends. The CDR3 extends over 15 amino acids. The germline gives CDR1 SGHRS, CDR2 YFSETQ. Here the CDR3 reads CASSLVGGMNTEAFF. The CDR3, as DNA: TGCGCCAGCAGCTTGGTAGGAGGGATGAACACTGAAGCTTTCTTT.

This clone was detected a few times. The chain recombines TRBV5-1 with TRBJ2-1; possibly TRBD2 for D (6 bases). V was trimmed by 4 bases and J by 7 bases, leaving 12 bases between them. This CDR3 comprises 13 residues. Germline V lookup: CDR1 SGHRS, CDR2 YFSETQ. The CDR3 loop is CASSAGLQNEQFF. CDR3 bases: TGCGCCAGCAGCGCGGGACTCCAGAATGAGCAGTTCTTC.

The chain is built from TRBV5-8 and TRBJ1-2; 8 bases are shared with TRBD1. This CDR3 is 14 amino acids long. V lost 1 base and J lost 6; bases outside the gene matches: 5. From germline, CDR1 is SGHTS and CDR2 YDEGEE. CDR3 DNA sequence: TGTGCCAGCAGCTTGACAGGGGGATATGATGGCTACACCTTC. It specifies CASSLTGGYDGYTF.

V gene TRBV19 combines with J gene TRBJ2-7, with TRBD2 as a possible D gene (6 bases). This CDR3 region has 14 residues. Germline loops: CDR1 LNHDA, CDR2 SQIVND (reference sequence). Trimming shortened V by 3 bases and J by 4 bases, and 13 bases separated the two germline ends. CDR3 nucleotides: TGTGCCAGTAGTATCCGGGGGAATATTTACGAGCAGTACTTC. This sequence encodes CASSIRGNIYEQYF.

The CDR3 nucleotides read TGTGCCAGCAGCGCCGCCCTAGCGGGATGGTACAATGAGCAGTTCTTC. Residues: CASSAALAGWYNEQFF. The rearrangement links TRBV7-9 to TRBJ2-1; TRBD2 matches at 9 bases. There are 16 residues in the CDR3. With 5 bases clipped from V and 4 bases from J, the junction kept 9 bases outside the gene matches. CDR1 and CDR2 from the germline V gene are SEHNR and FQNEAQ (reference sequence).

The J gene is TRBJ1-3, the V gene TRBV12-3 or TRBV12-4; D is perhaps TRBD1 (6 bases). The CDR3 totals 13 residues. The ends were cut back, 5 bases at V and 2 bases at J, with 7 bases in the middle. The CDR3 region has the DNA TGTGCCAGCAGTACAGGGACTGGAAACACCATATATTTT. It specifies CASSTGTGNTIYF.

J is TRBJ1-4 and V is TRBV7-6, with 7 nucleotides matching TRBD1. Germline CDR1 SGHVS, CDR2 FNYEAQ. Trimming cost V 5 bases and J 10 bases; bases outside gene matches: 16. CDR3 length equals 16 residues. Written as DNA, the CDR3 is TGTGCCAGCAGCGCAACCTTGACAGGGACCGGGGGAAAACTGTTTTTT. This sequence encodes CASSATLTGTGGKLFF.

CDR3 sequence (DNA): TGTGCCAGCAGCTTGTCGGACACAGGGTGGCCCCTCAACAATGAGCAGTTCTTC. Its protein product is CASSLSDTGWPLNNEQFF. V and J are TRBV7-2 and TRBJ2-1; D is possibly TRBD1 (6 bases). The CDR3 consists of 18 residues. Trimming shortened V by 3 bases and J by 5 bases, and 23 bases separated the two germline ends. Germline lookup yields CDR1 SGHTA and CDR2 FQGNSA.

The CDR3 is CASTPSRGGLEKLFF. As DNA, the CDR3 is TGTGCCAGTACCCCCTCTCGTGGCGGTTTGGAAAAACTGTTTTTT. This chain links TRBV19 with TRBJ1-4; D gene unclear. The V end was cut by 7 bases, the J end by 8 bases, with 20 bases between. This CDR3 is built from 15 residues. CDR1 and CDR2 from the germline V gene are LNHDA and SQIVND (reference sequence).